This TCR beta chain derives from a study of T cells in Graves' hyperthyroidism and ophthalmopathy. In regard to this clonotype: The antigen is not known.

Authors of the study amplified TCR beta CDR3 regions from RNA transcripts. With the HTBI primer set, the TCR CDR3 went through a first round of RT-PCR. TCRdb ran MiXCR on the multiplex PCR reads and lists one entry per CDR3 protein. This table holds roughly 510,000 distinct CDR3 sequences, about 46% found once. This CDR3 has 11 amino acids. Germline V gene lookup returns CDR1 MNHNS and CDR2 SASEGT. V shed 7 bases and J shed 5 bases, with 9 bases lying between them. Points from the study as a whole: The model anticipated ophthalmopathy a median around 6 months pre-onset.

The specimen sequenced was peripheral blood or thyroid tissue (not recorded which). V gene TRBV6-1 combines with J gene TRBJ2-7; D may be TRBD2 (5 bases). This clonotype was obtained from an adult woman with Graves' disease, either hyperthyroidism or ophthalmopathy (not recorded which). As DNA, the CDR3 is TGTGCCAGCATTACCGGGGACGAGCAGTACTTC. Amino acid sequence: CASITGDEQYF.